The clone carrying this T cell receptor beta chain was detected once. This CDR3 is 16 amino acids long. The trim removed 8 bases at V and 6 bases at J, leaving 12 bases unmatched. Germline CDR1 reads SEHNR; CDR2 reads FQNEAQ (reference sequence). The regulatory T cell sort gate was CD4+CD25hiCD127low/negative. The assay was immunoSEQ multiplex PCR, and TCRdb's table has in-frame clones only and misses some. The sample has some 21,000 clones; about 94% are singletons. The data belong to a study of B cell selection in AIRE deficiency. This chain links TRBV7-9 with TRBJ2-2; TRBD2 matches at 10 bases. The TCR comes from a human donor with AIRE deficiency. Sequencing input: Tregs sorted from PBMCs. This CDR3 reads CASGAGGAQIAGELFF. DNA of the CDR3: TGTGCCAGCGGAGCGGGGGGGGCACAAATCGCCGGGGAGCTGTTTTTT.